Listed here are 28 T cell receptor beta chains from one sample, sequenced in a study of T cells after yellow fever vaccination. TCRdb recomputed calls from the 5' RACE reads with MiXCR, one row per CDR3 protein. The table lists 450,000 to 600,000 distinct CDR3 sequences, about 15% of them singletons. The material sequenced was PBMCs, taken around 5 days after the first yellow fever vaccination. Receptors originate from a young man who received the YFV17D yellow fever vaccine.

This clonotype occurred a few times. The chain carries TRBV5-1 and TRBJ1-1, with 9 bases matching TRBD1. The CDR3 length is 18 residues. Germline V gives CDR1 SGHRS, CDR2 YFSETQ. V lost 4 bases and J lost 1; bases outside the gene matches: 14. The CDR3 is CASSPAPRQGGKNTEAFF. DNA of the CDR3: TGCGCCAGCAGCCCCGCGCCACGACAGGGGGGTAAGAACACTGAAGCTTTCTTT.

This clonotype has only a few counts. V and J are TRBV11-2 and TRBJ2-3, with 13 bases matching TRBD2. Trimming at V came to 5 bases and at J to 1 base, leaving 9 bases not matched to a gene. This CDR3 contains 18 residues. CDR1 is SGHAT and CDR2 is FQNNGV in the germline V gene. The CDR3 DNA follows: TGTGCCAGCAGCCGCACTAGCGGGGGGGTAGGGGGCACAGATACGCAGTATTTT. It encodes CASSRTSGGVGGTDTQYF. Full variable domain (missing parts from reference TRBV11-2 and TRBJ2-3): EAGVAQSPRYKIIEKRQSVAFWCNPISGHATLYWYQQILGQGPKLLIQFQNNGVVDDSQLPKDRFSAERLKGVDSTLKIQPAKLEDSAVYLCASSRTSGGVGGTDTQYFGPGTRLTVL.

This clonotype turned up a few times. J is TRBJ2-2 and V is TRBV19; possible D gene TRBD2, 6 bases. Germline V gene data show CDR1 as LNHDA and CDR2 as SQIVND (reference sequence). V was trimmed by 3 bases and J by 5 bases, leaving 10 bases between them. CDR3 length: 14 amino acids. The CDR3 DNA is TGTGCCAGTAGTATGACTAGACCTACCGGGGAGCTGTTTTTT. Its protein is CASSMTRPTGELFF.

This chain uses TRBV4-1 with TRBJ1-6; D ambiguous. The V end was cut by 2 bases, the J end by 4 bases, with 12 bases between. The V gene's germline CDR1 is MGHRA and CDR2 YSYEKL. This CDR3 is built from 16 residues. The CDR3 loop reads CASSQIGRRYNSPLHF. The DNA for the CDR3 is TGCGCCAGCAGCCAAATAGGACGGCGATATAATTCACCCCTCCACTTT.

This clonotype was recorded many times. This rearrangement joins TRBV6-5 to TRBJ1-1; no firm D call. The CDR3 runs 14 residues. Trimming removed 0 bases at V and 3 bases at J, with 8 bases between. CDR1 and CDR2 (germline): MNHEY, SVGAGI. The CDR3 here is CASSYSGGDTEAFF. CDR3 coding DNA: TGTGCCAGCAGTTACTCAGGCGGGGACACTGAAGCTTTCTTT.

This clonotype has at least ten counts. V gene TRBV12-3 or TRBV12-4 combines with J gene TRBJ1-3; D might be TRBD1 (5 bases). CDR3 length: 14 amino acids. The V and J ends lost 6 bases and 2 bases respectively, with 11 bases between them. CDR3 coding DNA: TGTGCCAGCAGCTTCGGGGGGGCTGGAAACACCATATATTTT. It specifies CASSFGGAGNTIYF.

The rearrangement joins TRBV20-1 to TRBJ2-3; 9 bases agree with TRBD2. The J segment lost 2 bases and the V segment lost 2 bases, leaving 5 bases of the junction unmatched. Germline V lookup: CDR1 DFQATT, CDR2 SNEGSKA (reference sequence). The CDR3 sequence is 15 residues long. The CDR3 nucleotides are TGCAGTGCTAGACACCAGCGGGGGGCCACAGATACGCAGTATTTT. Translating gives CSARHQRGATDTQYF.

V and J are TRBV12-3 or TRBV12-4 and TRBJ2-7; a weak D match, TRBD1 (6 bases). With 6 bases removed from V and 2 bases from J, the gap between germline ends came to 17 bases. CDR3 length equals 15 residues. CDR3 sequence reads: CASSPYPGHTYEQYF. Written as DNA, the CDR3 is TGTGCCAGCAGCCCTTACCCGGGACACACCTACGAGCAGTACTTC.

The chain recombines TRBV7-8 with TRBJ1-3; D is unresolved. There are 13 residues in the CDR3. Germline V lookup: CDR1 SGHVS, CDR2 FQNEAQ. With 6 bases removed from V and 4 bases from J, the gap between germline ends came to 10 bases. The DNA for the CDR3 is TGTGCCAGCAGGAGCTTAGGCGGAAACACCATATATTTT. Protein product: CASRSLGGNTIYF.

In its sample, this clonotype was seen a few times. The gene calls are TRBV5-4 and TRBJ2-1; D unclear. The CDR3 has 14 residues. The germline V and J ends were trimmed by 0 bases and 7 bases, with 11 bases remaining between them. The germline gives CDR1 SGHNT, CDR2 YYREEE (reference sequence). DNA of the CDR3: TGTGCCAGCAGCTTGGTTAAGGGTTTTAATGAGCAGTTCTTC. It codes for CASSLVKGFNEQFF. Combining the CDR3 with reference TRBV5-4 and TRBJ2-1 gives the whole variable domain ETGVTQSPTHLIKTRGQQVTLRCSSQSGHNTVSWYQQALGQGPQFIFQYYREEENGRGNFPPRFSGLQFPNYSSELNVNALELDDSALYLCASSLVKGFNEQFFGPGTRLTVL.

The chain joins TRBV3-1 to TRBJ2-5; 9 bases agree with TRBD2. This CDR3 comprises 17 residues. V shed 0 bases and J 6 bases; nucleotides not matched to a gene: 11. Per the germline V gene, CDR1 is LGHDT and CDR2 is YNNKEL (reference sequence). CDR3 in DNA: TGTGCCAGCAGCCAAGATCTCGGTAGCGGGGGTCGAAAGACCCAGTACTTC. This translates into CASSQDLGSGGRKTQYF.

This clonotype was observed a few times. The chain is built from TRBV15 and TRBJ1-5, with 11 bases aligning to TRBD1. The J segment lost 10 bases and the V segment lost 3 bases, leaving 5 bases of the junction unmatched. This CDR3 spans 14 amino acids. Germline CDR1 reads LNHNV; CDR2 reads YYDKDF (reference sequence). In nucleotides, the CDR3 is TGTGCCACCAGCAGGGGGACAGGGGGTGACCCCCAGCATTTT. Amino acids: CATSRGTGGDPQHF.

This rearrangement joins TRBV4-1 to TRBJ2-2, with D perhaps matching TRBD2 (6 bases). CDR3 length: 15 residues. V was cut by 1 base and J by 4 bases, with 10 bases left in between. From germline, CDR1 is MGHRA and CDR2 YSYEKL. The CDR3 is CASSQARRVTGELFF. CDR3 sequence (DNA): TGCGCCAGCAGCCAAGCGCGGAGGGTCACCGGGGAGCTGTTTTTT.

This clonotype was found a few times. The V call is TRBV12-3 or TRBV12-4, the J call TRBJ1-5, with D unclear. Trimming removed 5 bases from V and 3 bases from J, with 14 bases in between. CDR3 length: 15 amino acids. The CDR3 spells CASSPTGSPNQPQHF. CDR3 DNA sequence: TGTGCCAGCAGTCCGACGGGATCCCCCAATCAGCCCCAGCATTTT.

The chain joins TRBV7-6 to TRBJ2-6; D gene uncertain. The CDR3 is made up of 14 amino acids. In germline, CDR1 is SGHVS, CDR2 FNYEAQ. Between the trimmed V and J ends, which lost 7 bases and 3 bases, there was a span of 10 bases. The CDR3 loop reads CASKGFLGANVLTF. Here the CDR3 DNA reads TGTGCCAGCAAAGGGTTTCTTGGGGCCAACGTCCTGACTTTC.

This chain uses TRBV4-3 with TRBJ2-6; possible D gene TRBD1, 6 bases. Germline V gene data show CDR1 as LGHNA and CDR2 as YSLEER. Deletions cut 0 bases from V and 3 bases from J, with 15 bases between. The CDR3 runs 18 residues. CDR3 protein: CASSQEGGRMSGANVLTF. CDR3 nucleotides: TGCGCCAGCAGCCAAGAAGGGGGTCGGATGAGTGGGGCCAACGTCCTGACTTTC.

There are a few counts of this clonotype. The chain employs TRBV6-2 or TRBV6-3 and TRBJ2-3; 7 bases align to TRBD2. The CDR3 totals 16 residues. Germline trimming cut 3 bases from V and 0 bases from J; bases unmatched to any gene: 6. Germline V gene lookup returns CDR1 MNHEY and CDR2 SVGEGT. The CDR3 nucleotides are TGTGCCAGCAGTTATGGGCTAGCGGCTAGCACAGATACGCAGTATTTT. Translating it yields CASSYGLAASTDTQYF.

The chain links TRBV7-2 to TRBJ2-7; the D gene could be TRBD1 or TRBD2 (6 bases each). Deletions cut 5 bases from V and 6 bases from J, with 20 bases between. The CDR3 covers 15 residues. In germline, CDR1 is SGHTA, CDR2 FQGNSA. Written as DNA, the CDR3 is TGTGCCAGCAGCCCCGTTACCTCGAGGGGGGTCGAGCAGTACTTC. This gives the protein CASSPVTSRGVEQYF.

This clonotype was found many times. The rearrangement uses TRBV14 and TRBJ1-1; D is unclear. Per germline, CDR1 SGHDN and CDR2 FVKESK. V was shortened by 2 bases and J by 3 bases, with 16 bases between the two germline ends. CDR3 length equals 16 residues. This CDR3 is CASSQSNRGEDTEAFF. As DNA, the CDR3 is TGTGCCAGCAGCCAATCTAACCGCGGGGAGGACACTGAAGCTTTCTTT. The whole variable domain, filled in from reference TRBV14 and TRBJ1-1, reads EAGVTQFPSHSVIEKGQTVTLRCDPISGHDNLYWYRRVMGKEIKFLLHFVKESKQDESGMPNNRFLAERTGGTYSTLKVQPAELEDSGVYFCASSQSNRGEDTEAFFGQGTRLTVV.

This clonotype was found many times. This sequence joins TRBV7-2 and TRBJ2-2, with D uncertain. This CDR3 contains 16 residues. Germline CDR1 reads SGHTA; CDR2 reads FQGNSA. The germline V and J ends were trimmed by 2 bases and 0 bases, with 10 bases remaining between them. The CDR3 DNA sequence: TGTGCCAGCAGCTTAAAACACATCGCGAACACCGGGGAGCTGTTTTTT. Residues: CASSLKHIANTGELFF.

This sequence joins TRBV20-1 and TRBJ2-5; the match to TRBD2 covers 8 bases. This CDR3 region has 16 residues. Germline loops: CDR1 DFQATT, CDR2 SNEGSKA (reference sequence). V shed 6 bases, J shed 2 bases, and the junction held 14 bases outside the gene matches. CDR3 sequence (DNA): TGCAGTGCCCGTACACCGGGACTAGGGGGGCAAGAGACCCAGTACTTC. Translation: CSARTPGLGGQETQYF.

This clonotype was seen many times. The chain uses TRBV15 and TRBJ1-4, with 7 bases aligning to TRBD1. Trimming at V came to 5 bases and at J to 3 bases, leaving 6 bases not matched to a gene. CDR3 length: 15 residues. Germline CDR1 and CDR2: LNHNV and YYDKDF (reference sequence). CDR3 DNA sequence: TGTGCCACCAGCCGCCAGGGGGTCCCTAATGAAAAACTGTTTTTT. Protein sequence: CATSRQGVPNEKLFF. The full variable domain, rest sourced from reference TRBV15 and TRBJ1-4, is DAMVIQNPRYQVTQFGKPVTLSCSQTLNHNVMYWYQQKSSQAPKLLFHYYDKDFNNEADTPDNFQSRRPNTSFCFLDIRSPGLGDTAMYLCATSRQGVPNEKLFFGSGTQLSVL.

This clonotype was counted only a few times. The V call is TRBV20-1, the J call TRBJ2-1; 7 positions match TRBD1. V shed 5 bases, J shed 0 bases, and the junction held 10 bases outside the gene matches. Germline CDR1 reads DFQATT; CDR2 reads SNEGSKA (reference sequence). The CDR3 sequence is 16 residues long. CDR3 loop: CSARRVRDSSYNEQFF. DNA of the CDR3: TGCAGTGCTCGGAGAGTCCGGGACAGCTCCTACAATGAGCAGTTCTTC.

The V call is TRBV29-1, the J call TRBJ2-7; weak D call: TRBD2 (5 bases). Germline loops: CDR1 SQVTM, CDR2 ANQGSEA. The germline V and J ends were trimmed by 0 bases and 1 base, with 10 bases remaining between them. The CDR3 has 14 amino acids. The CDR3 is CSVEDSVGSYEQYF. CDR3 DNA: TGCAGCGTTGAAGATAGCGTCGGTTCCTACGAGCAGTACTTC.

The sample holds many counts of this clonotype. The gene calls are TRBV4-1 and TRBJ2-4, with D perhaps being TRBD1 or TRBD2 (5 bases each). V lost 0 bases and J 8 bases, leaving 11 bases between the germline ends. Germline V gene lookup returns CDR1 MGHRA and CDR2 YSYEKL. This CDR3 is 14 amino acids long. The CDR3 sequence: CASSQEMGRDIQYF. The DNA of the CDR3 is TGCGCCAGCAGCCAAGAGATGGGGCGGGACATTCAGTACTTC.

V and J are TRBV28 and TRBJ2-1, with TRBD1 as a possible D gene (6 bases). V gave up 2 bases and J gave up 7 bases, with 21 bases separating them. Germline V lookup: CDR1 MDHEN, CDR2 SYDVKM. The CDR3 is 17 residues long. CDR3 in DNA: TGTGCCAGCAGTTTAGAGGGGGTTCAGGGTTTGGATAATGAGCAGTTCTTC. Protein sequence: CASSLEGVQGLDNEQFF.

This clonotype was counted a few times. The V gene is TRBV7-9, the J gene TRBJ1-1; maybe TRBD1 (5 bases). Trimming cost V 1 base and J 3 bases, with 12 bases left between them. CDR3 length: 15 residues. Per germline, CDR1 SEHNR and CDR2 FQNEAQ (reference sequence). The DNA of the CDR3 is TGTGCCAGCAGCTTAGGGCAGGGTCGTCACACTGAAGCTTTCTTT. This translates into CASSLGQGRHTEAFF.

This chain joins TRBV27 and TRBJ2-7; D is perhaps TRBD1 (6 bases). This CDR3 spans 15 amino acids. Germline values: CDR1 MNHEY, CDR2 SMNVEV (reference sequence). Trimming stripped 5 bases from V and 6 bases from J, with 20 bases between. CDR3 sequence reads: CASSNFGGWGSEQYF. In nucleotides, the CDR3 is TGTGCCAGCAGTAATTTTGGGGGCTGGGGAAGCGAGCAGTACTTC.